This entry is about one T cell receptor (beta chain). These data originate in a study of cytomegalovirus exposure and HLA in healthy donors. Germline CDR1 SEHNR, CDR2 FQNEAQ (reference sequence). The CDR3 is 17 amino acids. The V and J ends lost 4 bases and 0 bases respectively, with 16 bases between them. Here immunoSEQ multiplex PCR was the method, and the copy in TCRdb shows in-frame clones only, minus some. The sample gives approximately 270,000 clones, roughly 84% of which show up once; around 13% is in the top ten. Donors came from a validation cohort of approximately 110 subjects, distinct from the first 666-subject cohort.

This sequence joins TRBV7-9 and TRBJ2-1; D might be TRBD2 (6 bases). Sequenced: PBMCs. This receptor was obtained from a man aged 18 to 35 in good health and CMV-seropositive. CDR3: CASSSRWGDGSYNEQFF. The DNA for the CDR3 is TGTGCCAGCAGCTCCAGATGGGGGGACGGCTCCTACAATGAGCAGTTCTTC.